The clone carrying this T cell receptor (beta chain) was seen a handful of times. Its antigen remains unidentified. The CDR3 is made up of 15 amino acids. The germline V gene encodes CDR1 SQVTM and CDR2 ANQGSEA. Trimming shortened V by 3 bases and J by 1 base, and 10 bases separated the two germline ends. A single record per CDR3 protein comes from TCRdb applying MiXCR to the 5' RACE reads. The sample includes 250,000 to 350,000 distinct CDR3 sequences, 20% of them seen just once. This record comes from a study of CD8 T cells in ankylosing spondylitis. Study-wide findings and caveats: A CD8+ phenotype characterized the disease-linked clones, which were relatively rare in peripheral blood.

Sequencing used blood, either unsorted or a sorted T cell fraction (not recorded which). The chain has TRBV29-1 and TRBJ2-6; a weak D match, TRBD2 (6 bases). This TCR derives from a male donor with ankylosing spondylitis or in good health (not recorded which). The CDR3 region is CSVEVGGSGANVLTF. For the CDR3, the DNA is TGCAGCGTTGAGGTCGGGGGTTCTGGGGCCAACGTCCTGACTTTC.